The rows below give T cell receptor beta chains drawn from one sample of a study of neurological immune-mediated disorders. TCRdb reprocessed the 5' RACE reads via MiXCR and lists one record per CDR3 protein. The sample consists of about 45,000 distinct CDR3 sequences, approximately 12% of them appearing once. The source material was PBMCs. The receptors come from a young man in good health. CDR3s include the opening cysteine and the closing phenylalanine or tryptophan. The D gene is left open where the match is weak. The listing skips clone size in some rows; elsewhere it reads once, few, many or a size class.

D	size	V	J	DNA	CDR3
TRBD1	many	TRBV29-1	TRBJ2-7	TGCAGCGTTGGAGGGACAGTTTACGAGCAGTACTTC	CSVGGTVYEQYF
-	many	TRBV11-2	TRBJ2-3	TGTGCCAGCAGGGTGGGCAGCACAGATACGCAGTATTTT	CASRVGSTDTQYF
-	many	TRBV28	TRBJ2-2	TGTGCCAGCACCGAACAGGGCACCGGGGAGCTGTTTTTT	CASTEQGTGELFF
-	many	TRBV12-3/TRBV12-4	TRBJ1-1	TGTGCCAGCAGTTTAACCGACTGGGGCACTGAAGCTTTCTTT	CASSLTDWGTEAFF
TRBD2	few	TRBV28	TRBJ2-1	TGTGCCAGCACGCGGGAGCAGGTGATAAATGAGCAGTTCTTC	CASTREQVINEQFF
-	many	TRBV29-1	TRBJ1-4	TGCAGCGTTGAAGGATCAGGGGAGGGTGAAAAACTGTTTTTT	CSVEGSGEGEKLFF
-	many	TRBV5-1	TRBJ2-2	TGCGCCAGCAGCTTGGATGGGACGGGGAACACCGGGGAGCTGTTTTTT	CASSLDGTGNTGELFF
TRBD1	-	TRBV5-4	TRBJ2-1	TGTGCCAGCAGCACCCGGGACAGGGGGATTTATGAGCAGTTCTTC	CASSTRDRGIYEQFF
TRBD1	many	TRBV24-1	TRBJ1-5	TGTGCCACCAGTGACTCGGGACAGGGATATCAGCCCCAGCATTTT	CATSDSGQGYQPQHF
-	many	TRBV20-1	TRBJ2-7	TGCAGTGCTAGAGCGCTGGCTGGCGAGCAGTACTTC	CSARALAGEQYF
TRBD1	many	TRBV4-2	TRBJ1-1	TGTGCCAGCAGCCAACAAGGGGGCTTGACGAACACTGAAGCTTTCTTT	CASSQQGGLTNTEAFF
TRBD1	-	TRBV5-6	TRBJ2-1	TGTGCCAGCAGGGGCAGGGGGTCAGTGGATGAGCAGTTCTTC	CASRGRGSVDEQFF
-	many	TRBV24-1	TRBJ2-1	TGTGCCACCAGTGATTTTCGACAGGGAGGTGAGCAGTTCTTC	CATSDFRQGGEQFF
TRBD1	many	TRBV3-1	TRBJ2-2	TGTGCCACCGGGACAGGCTACTTAGGGGAGCTGTTTTTT	CATGTGYLGELFF
-	few	TRBV29-1	TRBJ2-3	TGCAGCGTTGATCAGGTCCAGACAGATACGCAGTATTTT	CSVDQVQTDTQYF
-	many	TRBV5-1	TRBJ2-1	TGCGCCAGCAGCCGTCGGGGGCACAATGAGCAGTTCTTC	CASSRRGHNEQFF
-	many	TRBV7-2	TRBJ1-1	TGTGCCAGCAGCACAGGGTTGGTCACTGAAGCTTTCTTT	CASSTGLVTEAFF
-	many	TRBV7-9	TRBJ1-5	TGTGCCAGCAGCCGGGACGTTCCTTATCAGCCCCAGCATTTT	CASSRDVPYQPQHF
-	-	TRBV20-1	TRBJ2-7	TGCAGTGCTAGGCCGCTGGGGAGGGGGCTGAACGAGCAGTACTTC	CSARPLGRGLNEQYF
TRBD2	many	TRBV27	TRBJ2-3	TGTGCCAGCAGTAATAGCGGGAGGGATCCAGATACGCAGTATTTT	CASSNSGRDPDTQYF
-	many	TRBV5-1	TRBJ2-3	TGCGCCAGCAGCTTGGCCCCAAATCCCACAGATACGCAGTATTTT	CASSLAPNPTDTQYF
-	-	TRBV7-8	TRBJ2-3	TGTGCCAGCAGCCTTGACCTGGGCGGGGATCAGCCCCAGTATTTT	CASSLDLGGDQPQYF
-	few	TRBV5-1	TRBJ2-1	TGCGCCAGCAGCTTGGCCGATAGGGGAGATGAGCAGTTCTTC	CASSLADRGDEQFF
-	many	TRBV29-1	TRBJ2-2	TGCAGCGTCGCAGGAGGGACAGACAACACCGGGGAGCTGTTTTTT	CSVAGGTDNTGELFF
TRBD2	few	TRBV5-1	TRBJ2-2	TGCGCCAGCAGCTTGAGTCCCCTTAGCGGGAGGGCCGTAACGTCGTCCGGGGAGCTGTTTTTT	CASSLSPLSGRAVTSSGELFF
-	few	TRBV6-1	TRBJ2-7	TGTGCCAGCAGTGCCCTCGCGGTTTACGAGCAGTACTTC	CASSALAVYEQYF
-	many	TRBV15	TRBJ1-3	TGTGCCACCAGCGGTAGCCGGGACATTGGAAACACCATATATTTT	CATSGSRDIGNTIYF
-	many	TRBV10-1	TRBJ2-1	TGCGCCAGCAGTGTTGATGCGGGCGGTGAGCAGTTCTTC	CASSVDAGGEQFF
-	many	TRBV10-3	TRBJ2-3	TGTGCCATCAGGTCCGGAGGGCCGGGGTTAACAGATACGCAGTATTTT	CAIRSGGPGLTDTQYF
TRBD1	many	TRBV12-3/TRBV12-4	TRBJ2-2	TGTGCCAGCAGGGACCGGACAGGACTTCCTCCCGGGGAGCTGTTTTTT	CASRDRTGLPPGELFF
TRBD1	many	TRBV7-9	TRBJ2-5	TGTGCCAGCAGACCACCCGGGACAGGGGTTCGGGAGACCCAGTACTTC	CASRPPGTGVRETQYF
TRBD1	many	TRBV4-2	TRBJ1-6	TGTGCCAGCAGAGAAGGGACAGGGCCAAATTCACCCCTCCACTTT	CASREGTGPNSPLHF
TRBD2	-	TRBV11-2	TRBJ2-1	TGTGCCAGCTACCAGACTAGCGGGAGGTGTAGTGAGCAGTTGTTC	CASYQTSGRCSEQLF
-	many	TRBV14	TRBJ2-1	TGTGCCAGCAGCCATTACTACGATGAGCAGTTCTTC	CASSHYYDEQFF
-	-	TRBV20-1	TRBJ2-7	TGCAGTGCTAGCAGCCTTTCCTACGAGCAGTACTTC	CSASSLSYEQYF
-	many	TRBV5-1	TRBJ2-5	TGCGCCAGCAGCTTGGCCATGTGGGGGGAGCGTAGGAAAGAGACCCAGTACTTC	CASSLAMWGERRKETQYF
TRBD1	many	TRBV20-1	TRBJ2-7	TGCAGTGCTAGAGTCTCCCCTGGGACAGGGAAAGTCTACGAGCAGTACTTC	CSARVSPGTGKVYEQYF
-	many	TRBV15	TRBJ1-6	TGTGCCACCTCCCCAAGGGAGGATAATTCACCCCTCCACTTT	CATSPREDNSPLHF
-	-	TRBV20-1	TRBJ2-1	TGCAGTGCTGATAGCGAGAGCTCCTACAATGAGCAGTTCTTC	CSADSESSYNEQFF
-	many	TRBV20-1	TRBJ2-3	TGCAGTGCTGAGGAGGGGCGTAAAATAGATACGCAGTATTTT	CSAEEGRKIDTQYF
-	few	TRBV6-6	TRBJ1-1	TGTGCCAGCATGGCGGAGAGGGGCACTGAAGCTTTCTTT	CASMAERGTEAFF
-	many	TRBV12-3/TRBV12-4	TRBJ2-1	TGTGCCAGCCTGACCCAGGGAAATGAGCAGTTCTTC	CASLTQGNEQFF
-	many	TRBV5-1	TRBJ2-7	TGCGCCAGCAGCTTGGAAGGGGGGCCCTACGAGCAGTACTTC	CASSLEGGPYEQYF
-	many	TRBV5-5	TRBJ1-1	TGTGCCAGCAGCTTGTTGGGGTCGAACACTGAAGCTTTCTTT	CASSLLGSNTEAFF
-	-	TRBV20-1	TRBJ2-7	TGCAGTGCTAGAGATCCCCGCGCCGGGAACGAGCAGTACTTC	CSARDPRAGNEQYF
-	few	TRBV25-1	TRBJ2-1	TGTGCCAGCAGTGAGGCTAGCGTCTCCTACAATGAGCAGTTCTTC	CASSEASVSYNEQFF
TRBD1	many	TRBV28	TRBJ2-2	TGTGCCAGCAGTTCGTGGACAGGGGTGGACATCGGGGAGCTGTTTTTT	CASSSWTGVDIGELFF
TRBD2	few	TRBV18	TRBJ2-7	TGTGCCAGCTCACCCACACTAGCGGACGAGCAGTACTTC	CASSPTLADEQYF